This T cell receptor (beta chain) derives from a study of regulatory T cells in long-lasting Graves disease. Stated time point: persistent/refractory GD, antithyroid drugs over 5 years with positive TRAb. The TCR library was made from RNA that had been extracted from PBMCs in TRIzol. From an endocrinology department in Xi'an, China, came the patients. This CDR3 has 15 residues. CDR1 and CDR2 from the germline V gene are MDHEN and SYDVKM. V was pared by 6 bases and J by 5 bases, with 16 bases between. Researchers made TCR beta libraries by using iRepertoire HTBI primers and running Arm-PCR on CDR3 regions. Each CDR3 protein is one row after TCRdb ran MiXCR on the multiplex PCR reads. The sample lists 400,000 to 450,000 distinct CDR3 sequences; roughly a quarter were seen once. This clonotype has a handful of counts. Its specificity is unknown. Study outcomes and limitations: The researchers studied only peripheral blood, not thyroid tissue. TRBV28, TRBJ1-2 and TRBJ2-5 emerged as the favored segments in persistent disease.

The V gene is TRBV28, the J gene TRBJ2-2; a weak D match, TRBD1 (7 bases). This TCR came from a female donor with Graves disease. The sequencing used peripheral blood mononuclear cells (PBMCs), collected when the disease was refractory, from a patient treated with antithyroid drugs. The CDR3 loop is CASRKSGGNTGELFF. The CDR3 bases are TGTGCCAGCAGGAAATCAGGGGGGAATACCGGGGAGCTGTTTTTT.